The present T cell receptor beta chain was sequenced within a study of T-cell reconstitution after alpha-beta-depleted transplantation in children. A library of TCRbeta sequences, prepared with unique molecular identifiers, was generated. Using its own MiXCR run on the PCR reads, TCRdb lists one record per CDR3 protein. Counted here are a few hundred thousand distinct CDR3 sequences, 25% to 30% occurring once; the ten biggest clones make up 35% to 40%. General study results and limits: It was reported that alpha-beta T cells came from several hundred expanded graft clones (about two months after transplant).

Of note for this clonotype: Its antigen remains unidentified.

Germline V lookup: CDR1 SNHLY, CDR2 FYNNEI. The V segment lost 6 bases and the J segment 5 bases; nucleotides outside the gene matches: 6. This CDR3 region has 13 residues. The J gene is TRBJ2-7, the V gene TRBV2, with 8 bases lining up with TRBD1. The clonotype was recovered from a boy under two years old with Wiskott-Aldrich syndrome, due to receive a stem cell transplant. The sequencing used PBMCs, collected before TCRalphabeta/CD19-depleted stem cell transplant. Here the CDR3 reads CASRGTGLDEQYF. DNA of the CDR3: TGTGCCAGCAGGGGGACAGGTCTAGACGAGCAGTACTTC.